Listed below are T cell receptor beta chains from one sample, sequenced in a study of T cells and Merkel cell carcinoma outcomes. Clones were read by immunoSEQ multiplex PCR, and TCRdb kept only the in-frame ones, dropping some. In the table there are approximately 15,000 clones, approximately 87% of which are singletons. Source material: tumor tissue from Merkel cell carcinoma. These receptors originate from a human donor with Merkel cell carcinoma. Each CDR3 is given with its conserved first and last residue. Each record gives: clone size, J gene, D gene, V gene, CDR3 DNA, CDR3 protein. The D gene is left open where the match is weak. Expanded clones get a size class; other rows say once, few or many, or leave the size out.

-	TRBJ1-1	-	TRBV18	TGTGCCAGCTCACTAAGCCATCGGTCTGAAGCTTTCTTT	CASSLSHRSEAFF
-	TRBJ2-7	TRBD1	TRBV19	TGTGCCAGTAGTATAGGGCAGGGGGACTCCTACGAGCAGTACTTC	CASSIGQGDSYEQYF
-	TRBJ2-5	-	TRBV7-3	TGTGCCAGCAGCTTGAATCCGGGGACGAGGGAGACCCAGTACTTC	CASSLNPGTRETQYF
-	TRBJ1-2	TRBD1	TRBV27	TGTGCCAGCAGTCGACAGGGGAATGGCTACACCTTC	CASSRQGNGYTF
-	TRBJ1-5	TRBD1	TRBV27	TGTGCCAGCAGTTTACGGACAGGGGGCGGTCAGCCCCAGCATTTT	CASSLRTGGGQPQHF
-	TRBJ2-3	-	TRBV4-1	TGCGCCAGCAGCCAAGAAATAAAGAGGGGGACAGATACGCAGTATTTT	CASSQEIKRGTDTQYF
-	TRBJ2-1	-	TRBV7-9	TGTGCCAGCAGCCCAGTGACGGGAAGCTCCTACAATGAGCAGTTCTTC	CASSPVTGSSYNEQFF
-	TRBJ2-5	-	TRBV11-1	TGTGCCAGCAGCCCTGGGACTCGAACTGGAGAGACCCAGTACTTC	CASSPGTRTGETQYF
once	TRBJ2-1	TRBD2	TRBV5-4	TGTGCCAGCAGCTTACGAGCGGGAAATAATGAGCAGTTCTTC	CASSLRAGNNEQFF
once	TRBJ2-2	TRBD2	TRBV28	TGTGCCAGCAGCAATCCAGTGGCGGGAGGGAACACCGGGGAGCTGTTTTTT	CASSNPVAGGNTGELFF
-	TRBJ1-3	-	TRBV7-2	TGTGCCAGCAGCTTAGAAGGGAGGTTTCCTGGAAACACCATATATTTT	CASSLEGRFPGNTIYF
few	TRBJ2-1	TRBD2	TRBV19	TGTGCCAGTAGTGTAAGCGGGGGTTGGACCAACAATGAGCAGTTCTTC	CASSVSGGWTNNEQFF
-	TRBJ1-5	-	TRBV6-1	TGTGCCAGCAGTGATGCGGACAGCGGGGTTAGCAATCAGCCCCAGCATTTT	CASSDADSGVSNQPQHF
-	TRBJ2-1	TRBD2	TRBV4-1	TGCGCCAGCGGGGGGGGGTCCTACAATGAGCAGTTCTTC	CASGGGSYNEQFF
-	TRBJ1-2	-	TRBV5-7	TGTGCCAGCAGTTCCCCTTACCCACCGGGACCCTTAGAGGAGGGCTACACCTTC	CASSSPYPPGPLEEGYTF
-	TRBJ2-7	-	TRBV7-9	TGTGCCAGCAGCTCGGACCTTACGAGGTCCTACGAGCAGTACTTC	CASSSDLTRSYEQYF
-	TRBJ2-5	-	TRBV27	TGTGCCAGCAGTTTAGGGGCTAGAGAGACCCAGTACTTC	CASSLGARETQYF
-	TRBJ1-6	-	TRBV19	TGTGCCAGTAGTATAGCGAGCTCCTATAATTCACCCCTCCACTTT	CASSIASSYNSPLHF
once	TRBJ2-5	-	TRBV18	TGTGCCAGCTCACCATCCCCAGGACAAGAGACCCAGTACTTC	CASSPSPGQETQYF
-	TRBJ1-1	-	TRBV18	TGTGCCAGCTCACCGCTTACAGAGATGAACACTGAAGCTTTCTTT	CASSPLTEMNTEAFF
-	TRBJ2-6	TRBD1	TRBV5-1	TGCGCCAGCAGCTTGGCGCAGGGGGCTGGGGCCAACGTCCTGACTTTC	CASSLAQGAGANVLTF
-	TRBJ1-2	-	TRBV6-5	TGTGCCAGCAGTCCCGTCGCGGGATCCTATGGCTACACCTTC	CASSPVAGSYGYTF
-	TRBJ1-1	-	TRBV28	TGTGCCGCAGGTGTGGGGAGCACTGAAGCTTTCTTT	CAAGVGSTEAFF
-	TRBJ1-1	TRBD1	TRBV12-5	TGTGCTAGTGGGCCAGCCGGGACAGGGTCTCGGGCTTTCTTT	CASGPAGTGSRAFF
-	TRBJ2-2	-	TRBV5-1	TGCGCCAGCTACGAGGGGGACATAAATACCGGGGAGCTGTTTTTT	CASYEGDINTGELFF
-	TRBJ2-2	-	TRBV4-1	TGCGCCAGCAGCCCGAGGGAGCCGCCGCACACCGGGGAGCTATTTTTT	CASSPREPPHTGELFF